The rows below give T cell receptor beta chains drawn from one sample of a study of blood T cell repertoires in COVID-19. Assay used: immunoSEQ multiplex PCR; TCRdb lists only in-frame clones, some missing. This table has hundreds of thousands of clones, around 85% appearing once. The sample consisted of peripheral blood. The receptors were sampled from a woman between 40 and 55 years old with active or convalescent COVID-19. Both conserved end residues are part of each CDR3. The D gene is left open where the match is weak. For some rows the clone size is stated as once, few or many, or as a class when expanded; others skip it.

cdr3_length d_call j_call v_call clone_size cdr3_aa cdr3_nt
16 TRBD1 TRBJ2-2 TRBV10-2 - CASSESRDRNTGELFF TGCGCCAGCAGTGAGTCAAGGGACAGAAACACCGGGGAGCTGTTTTTT
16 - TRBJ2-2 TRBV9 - CASSAPGGAGTGELFF TGTGCCAGCAGCGCCCCTGGGGGGGCGGGGACCGGGGAGCTGTTTTTT
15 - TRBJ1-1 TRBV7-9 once CASSPRTALNTEAFF TGTGCCAGCAGCCCCCGGACAGCTTTGAACACTGAAGCTTTCTTT
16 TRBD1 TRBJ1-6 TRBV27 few CASRGPGQGERSPLHF TGTGCCAGCAGAGGACCGGGACAGGGGGAACGATCACCCCTCCACTTT
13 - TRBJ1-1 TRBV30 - CAWSVVSYTEAFF TGTGCCTGGAGTGTGGTCAGTTACACTGAAGCTTTCTTT
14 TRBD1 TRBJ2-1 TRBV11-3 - CASSWRTGYPEQFF TGTGCCAGCAGCTGGAGGACAGGTTACCCTGAGCAGTTCTTC
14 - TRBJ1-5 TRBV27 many CASSLARGNQPQHF TGTGCCAGCAGTTTGGCGCGGGGCAATCAGCCCCAGCATTTT
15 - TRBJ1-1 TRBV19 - CASSSFAEANTEAFF TGTGCCAGTAGTAGTTTCGCGGAGGCGAACACTGAAGCTTTCTTT
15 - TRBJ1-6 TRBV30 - CAWSVLGRDNSPLHF TGTGCCTGGAGTGTACTGGGCAGGGATAATTCACCCCTCCACTTT
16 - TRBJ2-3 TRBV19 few CASSPRETSRTDTQYF TGTGCCAGTAGTCCTCGGGAGACCTCTCGCACAGATACGCAGTATTTT
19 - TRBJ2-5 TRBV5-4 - CASSPIPSTVFRLKETQYF TGTGCCAGCAGCCCGATCCCCTCGACAGTATTCCGGCTCAAAGAGACCCAGTACTTC
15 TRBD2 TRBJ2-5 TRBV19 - CASSSGLAGVETQYF TGTGCCAGTAGTTCGGGACTAGCGGGGGTTGAGACCCAGTACTTC
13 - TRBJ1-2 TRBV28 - CASSLDSNYGYTF TGTGCCAGCAGTTTAGACAGCAACTATGGCTACACCTTC
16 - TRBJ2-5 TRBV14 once CASSQEGPDAGETQYF TGTGCCAGCAGCCAAGAGGGCCCGGATGCTGGAGAGACCCAGTACTTC
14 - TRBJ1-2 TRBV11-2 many CASSLGQINYGYTF TGTGCCAGCAGCTTAGGACAGATTAACTATGGCTACACCTTC
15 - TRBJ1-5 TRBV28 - CASSYLHGSNQPQHF TGTGCCAGCAGCTACCTGCACGGTAGCAATCAGCCCCAGCATTTT
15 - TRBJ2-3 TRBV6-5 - CASSSSAGRTDTQYF TGTGCCAGCAGTTCTAGCGCCGGGCGCACAGATACGCAGTATTTT
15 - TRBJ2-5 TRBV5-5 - CASSLGLQAQETQYF TGTGCCAGCAGCTTGGGGCTGCAGGCCCAAGAGACCCAGTACTTC
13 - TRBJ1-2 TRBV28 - CASSLGARGGYTF TGTGCCAGCAGTTTGGGGGCAAGGGGTGGCTACACCTTC
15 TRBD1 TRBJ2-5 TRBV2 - CASSAIQGAQETQYF TGTGCCAGCAGCGCGATACAGGGGGCCCAAGAGACCCAGTACTTC
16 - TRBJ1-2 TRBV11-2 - CASSTLGPKANYGYTF TGTGCCAGCAGCACTCTGGGGCCAAAAGCTAACTATGGCTACACCTTC
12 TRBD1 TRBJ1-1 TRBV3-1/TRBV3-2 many CASSRGTVEAFF TGTGCCAGCAGCCGGGGGACAGTTGAAGCTTTCTTT
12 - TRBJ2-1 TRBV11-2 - CASSLDQGRQFF TGTGCCAGCAGCTTAGATCAGGGGAGGCAGTTCTTC
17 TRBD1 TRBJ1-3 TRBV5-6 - CASSVFTGGVSGNTIYF TGTGCCAGCAGCGTATTTACAGGGGGAGTCTCTGGAAACACCATATATTTT
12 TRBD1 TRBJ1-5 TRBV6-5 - CAIDRAGQPQHF TGTGCCATCGACAGGGCGGGGCAGCCCCAGCATTTT
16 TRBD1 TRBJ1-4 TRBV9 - CASSVGQGAANEKLFF TGTGCCAGCAGCGTAGGACAGGGTGCCGCTAATGAAAAACTGTTTTTT
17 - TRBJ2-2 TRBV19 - CASKLKGAGLNTGELFF TGTGCCAGTAAGTTGAAAGGAGCGGGCCTTAACACCGGGGAGCTGTTTTTT